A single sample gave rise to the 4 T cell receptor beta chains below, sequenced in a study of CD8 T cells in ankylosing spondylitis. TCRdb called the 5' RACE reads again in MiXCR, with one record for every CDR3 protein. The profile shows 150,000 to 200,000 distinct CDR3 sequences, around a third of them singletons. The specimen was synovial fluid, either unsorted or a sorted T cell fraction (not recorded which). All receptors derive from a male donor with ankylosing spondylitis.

CDR3 nucleotide sequence: TGTGCCAGCAGCTTTGGAGCCCTATCGGGGCTGGATACGCAGTATTTT. Its translation: CASSFGALSGLDTQYF. This sequence joins TRBV7-8 and TRBJ2-3; D possibly uses TRBD1 or TRBD2 (5 bases each). Germline CDR1 SGHVS, CDR2 FQNEAQ. Trimming shortened V by 3 bases and J by 6 bases, and 19 bases separated the two germline ends. This CDR3 contains 16 residues.

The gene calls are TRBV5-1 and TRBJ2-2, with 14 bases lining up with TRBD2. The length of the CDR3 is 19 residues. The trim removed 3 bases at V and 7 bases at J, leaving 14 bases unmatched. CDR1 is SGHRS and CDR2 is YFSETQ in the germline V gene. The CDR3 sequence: CASSSGTSGSQYRGGELFF. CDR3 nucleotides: TGCGCCAGCAGCTCCGGGACTAGCGGGAGTCAATATCGGGGCGGGGAGCTGTTTTTT. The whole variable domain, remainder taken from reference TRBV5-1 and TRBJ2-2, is KAGVTQTPRYLIKTRGQQVTLSCSPISGHRSVSWYQQTPGQGLQFLFEYFSETQRNKGNFPGRFSGRQFSNSRSEMNVSTLELGDSALYLCASSSGTSGSQYRGGELFFGEGSRLTVL.

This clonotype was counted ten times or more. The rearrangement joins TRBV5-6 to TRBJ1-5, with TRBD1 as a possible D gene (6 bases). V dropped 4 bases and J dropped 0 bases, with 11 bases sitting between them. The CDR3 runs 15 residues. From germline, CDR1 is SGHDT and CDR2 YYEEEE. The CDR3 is CASSRRGVSNQPQHF. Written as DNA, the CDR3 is TGTGCCAGCAGCCGGAGGGGGGTTAGCAATCAGCCCCAGCATTTT.

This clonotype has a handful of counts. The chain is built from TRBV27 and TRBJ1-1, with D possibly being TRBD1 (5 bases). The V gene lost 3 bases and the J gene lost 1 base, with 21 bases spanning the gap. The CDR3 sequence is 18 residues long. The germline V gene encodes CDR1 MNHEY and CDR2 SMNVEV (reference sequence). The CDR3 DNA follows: TGTGCCAGCAGTTTTGGGGCAGGGAACTGGATAAAGAACACTGAAGCTTTCTTT. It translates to CASSFGAGNWIKNTEAFF.